This T cell receptor (beta chain) was found in a study of blood T cells in healthy people across ages. Next came a second PCR, run for about 7 to 11 cycles, which used a sample-barcoded 5' primer along with a J-beta primer mix. TCRdb used MiXCR to reprocess the 5' RACE reads, holding one entry per CDR3 protein. Of 550,000 to 750,000 distinct CDR3 sequences in the sample, roughly 21% were seen once. V lost 5 bases and J lost 8, with 12 bases in between. The CDR3 is made up of 11 amino acids. Germline values: CDR1 GTSNPN, CDR2 SVGIG (reference sequence). V usage is TRBV30 and J usage is TRBJ1-1, with D maybe TRBD1 (6 bases). This clonotype originated in a man between 70 and 80 years old in good health. The sample taken for sequencing was blood. The CDR3 here is CAWGVGAEAFF. Here the CDR3 DNA reads TGTGCCTGGGGGGTGGGGGCCGAAGCTTTCTTT.